These 28 T cell receptor beta chains were sequenced from one sample in a study of long-term antiretroviral therapy in people with HIV. Survey-level immunoSEQ v3.0 assays were run. Assay used: immunoSEQ multiplex PCR; TCRdb lists only in-frame clones, some missing. The table includes more than 20,000 clones, about nine tenths detected once. The sample consisted of unsorted PBMCs, taken 1.8 years before starting antiretroviral therapy. Every receptor here comes from a woman aged 25 to 39 with HIV.

The CDR3 sequence is CASSLLDRRGEQYF. The CDR3, as DNA: TGTGCCAGCAGCTTGCTGGACAGGCGTGGCGAGCAGTACTTC. The chain uses TRBV5-6 and TRBJ2-7, with 7 bases identical to TRBD1. The V segment lost 1 base and the J segment 6 bases; nucleotides outside the gene matches: 7. From germline, CDR1 is SGHDT and CDR2 YYEEEE. This CDR3 has 14 residues.

The chain is built from TRBV30 and TRBJ2-7; the D is unclear. The CDR3 is 11 amino acids. Trimming removed 1 base at V and 1 base at J, with 2 bases between. Germline loops: CDR1 GTSNPN, CDR2 SVGIG (reference sequence). The CDR3 DNA follows: TGTGCCTGGAGTGCATCCTACGAGCAGTACTTC. It is translated as CAWSASYEQYF.

The rearrangement joins TRBV28 to TRBJ1-4; D not resolved. The CDR3 is made up of 14 amino acids. Between the trimmed V and J ends, which lost 2 bases and 5 bases, there was a span of 9 bases. The germline CDR1 and CDR2 sequences are MDHEN and SYDVKM. The CDR3 here is CASSLGGNNEKLFF. The CDR3 DNA follows: TGTGCCAGCAGTTTAGGAGGGAACAATGAAAAACTGTTTTTT.

The chain joins TRBV2 to TRBJ2-3; D may be TRBD2 (5 bases). CDR3 length: 14 residues. Looked up from germline, CDR1 is SNHLY and CDR2 is FYNNEI. The V gene lost 4 bases and the J gene lost 6 bases, with 14 bases spanning the gap. Written as DNA, the CDR3 is TGTGCCAGCAGTGCCGGAAGACCGGGGGATACGCAGTATTTT. Protein sequence: CASSAGRPGDTQYF.

The CDR3 is CASSQDTRGRSTDTQYF. CDR3 sequence (DNA): TGTGCCAGCAGCCAAGATACGAGAGGGCGCAGCACAGATACGCAGTATTTT. The V gene is TRBV4-2, the J gene TRBJ2-3, with D perhaps TRBD2 (5 bases). The V end was cut by 0 bases, the J end by 0 bases, with 13 bases between. The CDR3 totals 17 residues. CDR1 is LGHNA and CDR2 is YNFKEQ in the germline V gene.

The gene calls are TRBV15 and TRBJ2-7; 11 nucleotides line up with TRBD1. CDR1 is LNHNV and CDR2 is YYDKDF in the germline V gene (reference sequence). Trimming removed 5 bases from V and 4 bases from J; junction bases left unmatched: 1. The CDR3 extends over 13 amino acids. CDR3 coding DNA: TGTGCCACCAGCGGACAGGGGGCTTACGAGCAGTACTTC. Its translation: CATSGQGAYEQYF.

This chain connects TRBV10-3 to TRBJ2-6; D gene uncertain. The CDR3 is 15 residues long. Per the germline V gene, CDR1 is ENHRY and CDR2 is SYGVKD. Trimming pared 5 bases from V and 0 bases from J, leaving 8 bases between. As DNA, the CDR3 is TGTGCCATCAGTCCAGACGTCTCTGGGGCCAACGTCCTGACTTTC. This translates into CAISPDVSGANVLTF.

This clone was picked up one time. This chain connects TRBV27 to TRBJ1-2; weak D call: TRBD1 (5 bases). From germline, CDR1 is MNHEY and CDR2 SMNVEV (reference sequence). The V gene lost 4 bases and the J gene lost 2 bases, with 8 bases spanning the gap. This CDR3 is built from 13 residues. CDR3 DNA: TGTGCCAGCAGTTGGGGCAGGAACTATGGCTACACCTTC. Residues: CASSWGRNYGYTF.

The rearrangement links TRBV4-1 to TRBJ1-6; D gene uncertain. Looked up from germline, CDR1 is MGHRA and CDR2 is YSYEKL. V dropped 0 bases and J dropped 15 bases, with 9 bases sitting between them. The CDR3 has 12 amino acids. CDR3 residues: CASSQDYAYLHF. CDR3 in DNA: TGCGCCAGCAGCCAAGATTACGCGTACCTCCACTTT.

The V and J genes are TRBV13 and TRBJ2-6; no reliable D call. Germline CDR1 is PRHDT and CDR2 is FYEKMQ (reference sequence). V was shortened by 2 bases and J by 0 bases, with 11 bases between the two germline ends. This CDR3 contains 17 residues. CDR3 sequence (DNA): TGTGCCAGCAGCTTAAGTAAACTGGCCTCTGGGGCCAACGTCCTGACTTTC. Translation: CASSLSKLASGANVLTF.

This rearrangement joins TRBV18 to TRBJ2-6; TRBD1 matches 8 bases. The V segment lost 2 bases and the J segment 5 bases; nucleotides outside the gene matches: 2. Per germline, CDR1 KGHSH and CDR2 LQKENI. The CDR3 spans 15 residues. CDR3 residues: CASSPGQGRANVLTF. The CDR3, as DNA: TGTGCCAGCTCACCAGGACAGGGACGGGCCAACGTCCTGACTTTC.

This clone was observed a few times. The chain joins TRBV5-6 to TRBJ1-3; D gene ambiguous. V gave up 0 bases and J gave up 4 bases, with 11 bases separating them. The length of the CDR3 is 15 residues. Per the germline V gene, CDR1 is SGHDT and CDR2 is YYEEEE. In nucleotides, the CDR3 is TGTGCCAGCAGCTTGGGAGAGGTCGGCGGAAACACCATATATTTT. Translation gives CASSLGEVGGNTIYF.

The V and J genes are TRBV18 and TRBJ2-7, with D perhaps matching TRBD1 or TRBD2 (5 bases each). V shed 4 bases and J shed 0 bases, with 16 bases lying between them. This CDR3 has 16 residues. Germline V gene lookup returns CDR1 KGHSH and CDR2 LQKENI. The CDR3 region is CASSHTSGTNSYEQYF. CDR3 in DNA: TGTGCCAGCTCACACACGTCCGGGACGAACTCCTACGAGCAGTACTTC.

V usage is TRBV30 and J usage is TRBJ2-1, with a possible D match to TRBD1 (6 bases). V lost 7 bases and J 4 bases, leaving 14 bases between the germline ends. The CDR3 length is 13 residues. CDR1 GTSNPN and CDR2 SVGIG come from the germline V gene (reference sequence). The CDR3 bases are TGTGCCTCGTTCGCAGGGGATTACAATGAGCAGTTCTTC. Protein product: CASFAGDYNEQFF.

This clone was seen a handful of times. The chain carries TRBV6-1 and TRBJ1-6; 9 nucleotides line up with TRBD1. Germline values: CDR1 MNHNS, CDR2 SASEGT. CDR3 length: 17 residues. The V and J ends lost 1 base and 7 bases, in that order; junction bases with no gene match: 8. The CDR3, as DNA: TGTGCCAGCAGTGAAGGGAAGACGACAGGGGGGAATTCACCCCTCCACTTT. Its translation: CASSEGKTTGGNSPLHF.

The gene calls are TRBV19 and TRBJ1-1, with D possibly matching TRBD1 (6 bases). The germline V gene encodes CDR1 LNHDA and CDR2 SQIVND (reference sequence). This CDR3 contains 14 residues. V dropped 5 bases and J dropped 5 bases, with 15 bases sitting between them. CDR3 coding DNA: TGTGCCAGTAGTGTACAGGGCTTGGGAACTGAAGCTTTCTTT. Its protein is CASSVQGLGTEAFF.

The chain employs TRBV27 and TRBJ1-1; D is unresolved. The CDR3 is made up of 12 amino acids. The germline CDR1 and CDR2 sequences are MNHEY and SMNVEV (reference sequence). The V end was cut by 5 bases, the J end by 4 bases, with 8 bases between. CDR3 DNA sequence: TGTGCCAGCAGTAGCGGGTTCACTGAAGCTTTCTTT. Amino acid sequence: CASSSGFTEAFF.

J is TRBJ1-1 and V is TRBV4-2; D is undetermined. The V end lost 0 bases, the J end lost 0 bases, and 11 bases lay between the germline ends. This CDR3 region has 16 residues. CDR1 is LGHNA, CDR2 YNFKEQ, per germline. In nucleotides, the CDR3 is TGTGCCAGCAGCCAAGAAACGGCCGGACTGAACACTGAAGCTTTCTTT. Encoded protein: CASSQETAGLNTEAFF.

The V and J genes are TRBV4-1 and TRBJ1-1, with 10 bases identical to TRBD1. The CDR3 has 15 residues. Looked up from germline, CDR1 is MGHRA and CDR2 is YSYEKL. V lost 6 bases, J lost 4 bases, and 8 bases stayed unmatched. CDR3 protein: CASRLWTGGFTEAFF. CDR3 DNA: TGCGCCAGCAGACTCTGGACAGGGGGGTTCACTGAAGCTTTCTTT.

V usage is TRBV15 and J usage is TRBJ1-5; no clear D. Trimming stripped 3 bases from V and 0 bases from J, with 9 bases between. The CDR3 runs 15 residues. CDR1 and CDR2 (germline): LNHNV, YYDKDF (reference sequence). The CDR3 nucleotides are TGTGCCACCAGCAGTCCCAGATATAGCAATCAGCCCCAGCATTTT. Its translation: CATSSPRYSNQPQHF.

The genes are TRBV5-1 and TRBJ2-1, with D perhaps TRBD1 (6 bases). With 0 bases removed from V and 6 bases from J, the gap between germline ends came to 16 bases. The length of the CDR3 is 16 residues. In germline, CDR1 is SGHRS, CDR2 YFSETQ. CDR3 sequence (DNA): TGCGCCAGCAGCTTGGCCATGGGGGCTGGGGGCAATGAGCAGTTCTTC. Translation: CASSLAMGAGGNEQFF.

This sequence joins TRBV6-1 and TRBJ1-6, with D perhaps TRBD1 (6 bases). This CDR3 region has 13 residues. Germline V CDR1 and CDR2: MNHNS, SASEGT. Trimming removed 6 bases at V and 8 bases at J, with 11 bases between. Here the CDR3 DNA reads TGTGCCAGCAGATGGGGGGGCGATTCACCCCTCCACTTT. It codes for CASRWGGDSPLHF.

The chain employs TRBV2 and TRBJ1-2; 12 nucleotides agree with TRBD1. CDR3 length: 17 amino acids. J was trimmed by 4 bases and V by 8 bases; bases with no gene match: 14. Germline CDR1 SNHLY, CDR2 FYNNEI. CDR3 DNA sequence: TGTGCCAGCCTAAACACGGGACAGGGGGCGCGGGGCTATGGCTACACCTTC. It codes for CASLNTGQGARGYGYTF.

This clone was picked up a small number of times. J is TRBJ1-2 and V is TRBV6-5; 9 positions agree with TRBD1. The CDR3 length is 13 residues. J was trimmed by 8 bases and V by 6 bases; bases with no gene match: 7. From germline, CDR1 is MNHEY and CDR2 SVGAGI. CDR3 residues: CASRGQGVDGYTF. As DNA, the CDR3 is TGTGCCAGCAGGGGACAGGGAGTGGACGGCTACACCTTC.

V usage is TRBV6-5 and J usage is TRBJ1-1; TRBD1 might be the D (6 bases). Trimming removed 6 bases from V and 10 bases from J, with 21 bases in between. CDR1 MNHEY and CDR2 SVGAGI come from the germline V gene. The CDR3 is made up of 14 amino acids. CDR3 nucleotides: TGTGCCAGCAGGCCCACGGGGGCCTTTGGGGGAGCTTTCTTT. It codes for CASRPTGAFGGAFF.

The CDR3 is CASSIASLGRGYTF. Written as DNA, the CDR3 is TGTGCCAGTAGTATAGCATCGCTGGGACGTGGCTACACCTTC. The V call is TRBV19, the J call TRBJ1-2, with a weak D call TRBD1 (5 bases). CDR3 length: 14 amino acids. Trimming took off 1 base at V and 7 bases at J, with 13 bases between the two ends. Germline-derived CDR1 and CDR2 are LNHDA and SQIVND (reference sequence).

V and J are TRBV7-9 and TRBJ1-1; D possibly corresponds to TRBD1 (5 bases). The CDR3 covers 15 residues. Germline CDR1 SEHNR, CDR2 FQNEAQ (reference sequence). V lost 0 bases and J 5 bases, leaving 13 bases between the germline ends. CDR3 in amino acids: CASSLAEVGVTEAFF. The CDR3 coding sequence is TGTGCCAGCAGCTTAGCGGAAGTGGGGGTTACTGAAGCTTTCTTT. The full variable domain, its missing parts supplied by reference TRBV7-9 and TRBJ1-1, is DTGVSQNPRHKITKRGQNVTFRCDPISEHNRLYWYRQTLGQGPEFLTYFQNEAQLEKSRLLSDRFSAERPKGSFSTLEIQRTEQGDSAMYLCASSLAEVGVTEAFFGQGTRLTVV.

V usage is TRBV5-8 and J usage is TRBJ1-1; D perhaps matches TRBD1 (5 bases). The CDR3 is 15 amino acids. V lost 4 bases, J lost 5 bases, and 18 bases lay in between. CDR1 is SGHTS and CDR2 is YDEGEE in the germline V gene. Here the CDR3 DNA reads TGTGCCAGCAGCCTCGGGCGGGGGGGGAGAACTGAAGCTTTCTTT. Amino acids: CASSLGRGGRTEAFF.